Detailed here is one T cell receptor (beta chain). This entry is derived from a study of blood T cell repertoires in COVID-19. Study details: Sources were T cells, B-cell-depleted T cells, or PBMCs; the material itself was cDNA or gDNA.

In Seattle, patients joined the study during active infection and were tracked longitudinally. Original methodology: How many nucleated cells were present was estimated from reference gene primer amplification. Using immunoSEQ multiplex PCR, the repertoire was profiled, and TCRdb retains in-frame clones only, with some absent. V, J and clone size are those of that table, while D and trimming were read from the DNA. The data show about 350,000 clones, about nine tenths seen once. The CDR3 runs 14 residues. V gave up 3 bases and J gave up 6 bases, with 9 bases separating them. Per germline, CDR1 SGHDN and CDR2 FVKESK.

The material sequenced was peripheral blood. This sequence originates from a woman in her seventies with COVID-19, enrolled during active disease. The V and J genes are TRBV14 and TRBJ1-6; no clear D. This chain's CDR3 is CASSQGLANSPLHF. The CDR3 DNA reads TGTGCCAGCAGCCAGGGTTTAGCTAATTCACCCCTCCACTTT. Based on the CDR3 plus reference TRBV14 and TRBJ1-6, the full variable domain is EAGVTQFPSHSVIEKGQTVTLRCDPISGHDNLYWYRRVMGKEIKFLLHFVKESKQDESGMPNNRFLAERTGGTYSTLKVQPAELEDSGVYFCASSQGLANSPLHFGNGTRLTVT.